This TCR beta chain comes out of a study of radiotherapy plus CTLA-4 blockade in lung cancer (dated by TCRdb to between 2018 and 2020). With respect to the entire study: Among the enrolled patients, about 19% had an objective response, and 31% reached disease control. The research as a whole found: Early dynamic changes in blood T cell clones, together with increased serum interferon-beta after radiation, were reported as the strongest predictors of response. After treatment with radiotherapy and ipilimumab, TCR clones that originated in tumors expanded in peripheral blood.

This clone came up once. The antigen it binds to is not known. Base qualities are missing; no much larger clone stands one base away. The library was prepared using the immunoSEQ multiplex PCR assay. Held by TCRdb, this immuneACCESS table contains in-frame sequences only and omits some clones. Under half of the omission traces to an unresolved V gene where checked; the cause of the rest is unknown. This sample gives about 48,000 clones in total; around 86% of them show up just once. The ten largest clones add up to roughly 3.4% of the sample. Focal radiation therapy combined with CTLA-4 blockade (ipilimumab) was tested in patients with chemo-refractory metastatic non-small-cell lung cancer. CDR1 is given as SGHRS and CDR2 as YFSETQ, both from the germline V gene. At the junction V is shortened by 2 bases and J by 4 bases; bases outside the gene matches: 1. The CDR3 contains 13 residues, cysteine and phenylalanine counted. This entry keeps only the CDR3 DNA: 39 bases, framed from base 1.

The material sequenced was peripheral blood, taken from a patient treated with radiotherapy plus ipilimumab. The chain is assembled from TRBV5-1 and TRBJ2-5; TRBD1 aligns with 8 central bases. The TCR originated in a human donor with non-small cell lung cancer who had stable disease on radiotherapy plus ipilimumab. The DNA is TGCGCCAGCAGCTTTGGACAGGGAGAGACCCAGTACTTC. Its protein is CASSFGQGETQYF.